This T cell receptor beta chain originates from a study of vaccination effects on CD4 cells after COVID-19. Study details: The culture medium for a few million PBMC per well included 10 IU/ml IL-2 and about 10 ug/ml peptides.

With respect to this clone: The antigen remains unidentified.

Study observations and caveats: The vaccine-induced clones of healthy vaccinees included only 1 of 255 that cross-reacted with common cold coronaviruses. Relatively few convalescent patients took part in the study, which had no early post-infection timepoints. Clones arising from infection and from vaccination showed marked clonal contraction late after vaccination.

Trimming shortened V by 1 base and J by 6 bases, and 18 bases separated the two germline ends. Germline V lookup: CDR1 SNHLY, CDR2 FYNNEI. CDR3 size: 16 residues. Assay: immunoSEQ multiplex PCR; the TCRdb copy retains only in-frame clones and omits some. The data show tens of thousands of clones, 77% seen once. Subsequent to a culture period of under 11 days, CD4+ T cells were isolated. Material: CD4+ T cells from PBMCs cultured without peptide, obtained before COVID-19 vaccination. The chain recombines TRBV2 with TRBJ1-2; no definite D call. This receptor was taken from a human donor who received a COVID-19 vaccine. CDR3 DNA: TGTGCCAGCAGTGAAGGGACCACCGGATTGTGGGATGGCTACACCTTC. Residues: CASSEGTTGLWDGYTF.